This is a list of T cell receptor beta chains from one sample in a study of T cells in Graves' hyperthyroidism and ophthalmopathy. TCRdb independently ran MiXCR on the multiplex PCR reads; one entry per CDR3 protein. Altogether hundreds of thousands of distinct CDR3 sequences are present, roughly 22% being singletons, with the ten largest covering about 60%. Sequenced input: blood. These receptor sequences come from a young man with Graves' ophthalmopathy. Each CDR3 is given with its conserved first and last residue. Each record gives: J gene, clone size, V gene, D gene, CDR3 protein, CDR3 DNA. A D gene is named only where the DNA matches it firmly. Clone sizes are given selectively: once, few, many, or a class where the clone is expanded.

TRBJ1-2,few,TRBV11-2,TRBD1,CASSTTPTGTEIYGYTF,TGTGCCAGCAGCACAACCCCCACCGGGACAGAGATATATGGCTACACCTTC
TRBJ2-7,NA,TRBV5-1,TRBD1,CASSYQDRAYEQYF,TGCGCCAGCAGCTACCAAGACAGGGCCTACGAGCAGTACTTC
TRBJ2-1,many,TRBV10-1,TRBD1,CASSARTGGGGEQFF,TGCGCCAGCAGTGCCCGGACAGGTGGAGGAGGTGAGCAGTTCTTC
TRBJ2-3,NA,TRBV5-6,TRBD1,CASPSRGLALADTQYF,TGTGCCAGCCCCTCTAGGGGGCTAGCCCTCGCAGATACGCAGTATTTT
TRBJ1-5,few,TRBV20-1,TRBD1,CSASPPGGSLYSNQPQHF,TGCAGTGCTAGCCCCCCAGGGGGAAGTCTTTATAGCAATCAGCCCCAGCATTTT
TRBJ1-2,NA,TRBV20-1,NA,CSATGNYGYTF,TGCAGTGCTACCGGAAACTATGGCTACACCTTC
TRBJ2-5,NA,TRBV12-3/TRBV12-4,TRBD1,CASSINRGNQETQYF,TGTGCCAGCAGTATCAACAGGGGAAACCAAGAGACCCAGTACTTC
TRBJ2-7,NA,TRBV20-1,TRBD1,CSARDPRQGSYEQYF,TGCAGTGCTAGAGATCCGAGACAGGGTTCCTACGAGCAGTACTTC
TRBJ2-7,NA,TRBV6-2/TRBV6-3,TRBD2,CASSYSRLAGVVSSSYEQYF,TGTGCCAGCAGTTACTCTAGACTAGCGGGAGTAGTTTCAAGCTCCTACGAGCAGTACTTC
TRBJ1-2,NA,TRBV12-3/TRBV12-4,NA,CASSRANYGYTF,TGTGCCAGCAGCCGGGCTAACTATGGCTACACCTTC
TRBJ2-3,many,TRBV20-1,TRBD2,CSARTLGAGRDTQYF,TGCAGTGCTAGAACCCTAGGAGCGGGAAGGGATACGCAGTATTTT
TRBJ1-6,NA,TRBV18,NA,CASSPERNSPLHF,TGTGCCAGCTCACCAGAAAGGAATTCACCCCTCCACTTT
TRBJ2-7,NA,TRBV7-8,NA,CASSPLLPRGRDSEQYF,TGTGCCAGCAGCCCCCTACTTCCGCGTGGGCGGGATTCTGAGCAGTACTTC
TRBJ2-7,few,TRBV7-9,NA,CASSGDPAGYEQYF,TGTGCCAGCAGCGGAGACCCGGCAGGCTACGAGCAGTACTTC
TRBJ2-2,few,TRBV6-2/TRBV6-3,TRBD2,CASSPLQATSGRANTGELFF,TGTGCCAGCAGTCCACTACAGGCGACTAGCGGGAGGGCCAACACCGGGGAGCTGTTTTTT
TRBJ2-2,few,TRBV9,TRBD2,CASSVGGRANTGELFF,TGTGCCAGCAGCGTAGGTGGGAGGGCAAACACCGGGGAGCTGTTTTTT
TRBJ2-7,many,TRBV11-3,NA,CASSPHRRGSEQYF,TGTGCCAGCAGCCCCCACCGCCGAGGCAGCGAGCAGTACTTC
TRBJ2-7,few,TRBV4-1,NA,CASSQVRQATYEQYF,TGCGCCAGCAGCCAAGTCCGACAGGCAACCTACGAGCAGTACTTC
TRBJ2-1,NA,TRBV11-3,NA,CASSLARTDEEQFF,TGTGCCAGCAGCTTAGCAAGGACAGATGAAGAGCAGTTCTTC
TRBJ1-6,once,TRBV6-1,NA,CASRRTDPNSPLHF,TGTGCCAGCAGGAGGACTGACCCTAATTCACCCCTCCACTTT
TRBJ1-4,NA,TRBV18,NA,CASSGTELEKLFF,TGTGCCAGCTCAGGTACAGAGCTTGAAAAACTGTTTTTT
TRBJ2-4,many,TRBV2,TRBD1,CASSPTGNAKNIQYF,TGTGCCAGCAGCCCGACAGGGAATGCCAAAAACATTCAGTACTTC
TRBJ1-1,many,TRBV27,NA,CASSPQVKNTEAFF,TGTGCCAGCAGCCCACAGGTTAAGAACACTGAAGCTTTCTTT
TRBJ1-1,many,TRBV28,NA,CASSHHQGGKMNTEAFF,TGTGCCAGCAGTCACCATCAGGGCGGAAAAATGAACACTGAAGCTTTCTTT
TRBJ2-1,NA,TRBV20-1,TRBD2,CSARDRGLAGGPNEQFF,TGCAGTGCTAGAGATCGGGGACTAGCGGGAGGGCCGAATGAGCAGTTCTTC
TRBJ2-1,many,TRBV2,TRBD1,CASSGQGGNEQFF,TGTGCCAGCAGTGGACAGGGGGGCAATGAGCAGTTCTTC
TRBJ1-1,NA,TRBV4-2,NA,CASSHPNRENTEAFF,TGTGCCAGCAGCCATCCTAACAGGGAGAACACTGAAGCTTTCTTT
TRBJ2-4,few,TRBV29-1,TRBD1,CSVDPGTGDGIQYF,TGCAGCGTTGATCCCGGGACAGGGGACGGCATTCAGTACTTC
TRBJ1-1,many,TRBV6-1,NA,CASSPNFSGNTEAFF,TGTGCCAGCAGTCCCAACTTTTCGGGGAACACTGAAGCTTTCTTT
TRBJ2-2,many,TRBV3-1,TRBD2,CASSQQTLAGGSNTGELFF,TGTGCCAGCAGCCAACAGACCCTAGCGGGAGGATCGAACACCGGGGAGCTGTTTTTT
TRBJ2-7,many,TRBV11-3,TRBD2,CASSLPAGGEPSYEQYF,TGTGCCAGCAGCCTCCCAGCGGGAGGCGAACCTTCATACGAGCAGTACTTC
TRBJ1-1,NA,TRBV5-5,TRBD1,CASSYGQGFSEAFF,TGTGCCAGCAGCTACGGACAGGGATTCTCTGAAGCTTTCTTT
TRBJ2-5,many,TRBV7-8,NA,CASSLGWVETQYF,TGTGCCAGCAGCTTAGGATGGGTTGAGACCCAGTACTTC
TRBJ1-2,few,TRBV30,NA,CAWSADGRLYYGYTF,TGTGCCTGGAGTGCCGACGGCCGACTTTACTATGGCTACACCTTC
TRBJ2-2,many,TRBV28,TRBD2,CASSPRLAGDLNTGELFF,TGTGCCAGCAGCCCTCGACTAGCGGGGGACTTAAACACCGGGGAGCTGTTTTTT
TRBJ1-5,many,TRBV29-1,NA,CSVRSGENKPQHF,TGCAGCGTTAGGTCGGGGGAAAATAAGCCCCAGCATTTT
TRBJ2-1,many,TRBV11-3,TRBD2,CASSMGTSGRMFF,TGTGCCAGCAGCATGGGGACAAGCGGGAGGATGTTCTTC
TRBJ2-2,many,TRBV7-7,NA,CASSSQAGPNTGELFF,TGTGCTAGCAGCAGCCAAGCTGGCCCGAACACCGGGGAGCTGTTTTTT
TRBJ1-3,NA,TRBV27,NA,CASSLKGAGNTIYF,TGTGCCAGCAGTTTGAAAGGGGCCGGAAACACCATATATTTT
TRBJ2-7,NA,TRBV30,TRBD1,CAWRGDSFYEQYF,TGTGCCTGGAGAGGGGACAGCTTTTACGAGCAGTACTTC
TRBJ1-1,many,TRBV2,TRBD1,CASSDRQGENTEAFF,TGTGCCAGCAGTGACCGACAGGGGGAGAACACTGAAGCTTTCTTT
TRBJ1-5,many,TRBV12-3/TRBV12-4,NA,CASSLLGGTDQPQHF,TGTGCCAGCAGTTTATTAGGAGGGACGGACCAGCCCCAGCATTTT
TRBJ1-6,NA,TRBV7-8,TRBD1,CASSPDRGSSPLHF,TGTGCCAGCAGCCCGGACAGGGGAAGTTCACCCCTCCACTTT
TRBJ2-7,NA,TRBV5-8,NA,CASSLDVGAYEQYF,TGTGCCAGCAGCTTGGATGTCGGAGCCTACGAGCAGTACTTC
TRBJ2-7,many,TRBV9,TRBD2,CASSVEGLAGGEQYF,TGTGCCAGCAGCGTAGAGGGACTAGCGGGAGGCGAGCAGTACTTC
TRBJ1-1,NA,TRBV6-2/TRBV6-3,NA,CASSSGQLEAFF,TGTGCCAGCAGCTCCGGACAGCTTGAAGCTTTCTTT
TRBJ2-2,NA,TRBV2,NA,CASRSVELFF,TGTGCCAGCAGGAGCGTGGAGCTGTTTTTT
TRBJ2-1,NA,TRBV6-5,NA,CASSYGAGSSNEQFF,TGTGCCAGCAGTTACGGCGCTGGGTCCAGCAATGAGCAGTTCTTC
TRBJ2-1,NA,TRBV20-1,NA,CSAPGGLNEQLF,TGCAGTGCTCCAGGAGGTCTCAATGAGCAGCTCTTC
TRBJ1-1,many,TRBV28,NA,CASRVLQSHTEAFF,TGTGCCAGCAGAGTATTACAGTCTCACACTGAAGCTTTCTTT
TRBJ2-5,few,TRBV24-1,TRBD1,CATRDRGPGTQYF,TGTGCCACCCGGGACAGGGGTCCAGGGACCCAGTACTTC